The 26 T cell receptor beta chains listed next were all sequenced from one sample in a study of blood T cell repertoires in COVID-19. Repertoires were generated with immunoSEQ multiplex PCR, while TCRdb's copy carries only in-frame clones and drops some. Counted here are approximately 220,000 clones, more than 80% occurring once; the ten biggest clones make up 10%. The sequenced sample was peripheral blood. The receptors stem from an elderly woman with acute or convalescent COVID-19.

The V gene is TRBV6-2 or TRBV6-3, the J gene TRBJ2-5; D gene ambiguous. The length of the CDR3 is 13 residues. Per the germline V gene, CDR1 is MNHEY and CDR2 is SVGEGT. The V end lost 0 bases, the J end lost 10 bases, and 12 bases lay between the germline ends. DNA of the CDR3: TGTGCCAGCAGTTACTCCACCCCCGGAGACCAGTACTTC. This gives the protein CASSYSTPGDQYF.

This chain links TRBV28 with TRBJ1-3; 7 nucleotides align to TRBD1. This CDR3 spans 16 amino acids. With V trimmed by 5 bases and J by 0 bases, 7 bases remained unmatched. The V gene's germline CDR1 is MDHEN and CDR2 SYDVKM. CDR3 bases: TGTGCCAGCAGTGTAACAGGGGCCTACTCTGGAAACACCATATATTTT. It is translated as CASSVTGAYSGNTIYF.

The chain combines TRBV19 with TRBJ1-1, with TRBD1 identical over 7 bases. The V gene end was trimmed by 4 bases and the J gene end by 1 base; junction bases not matched to a gene: 9. Germline loops: CDR1 LNHDA, CDR2 SQIVND (reference sequence). There are 16 residues in the CDR3. The CDR3 protein is CASSTNPGQRNTEAFF. The CDR3 DNA is TGTGCCAGTAGTACCAACCCGGGACAGCGGAACACTGAAGCTTTCTTT.

The chain recombines TRBV5-4 with TRBJ2-7, with 9 bases fitting TRBD1. Unmatched junction bases numbered 5, after V lost 1 base and J lost 3 bases. The CDR3 is 15 residues long. Germline CDR1 is SGHNT and CDR2 is YYREEE (reference sequence). For the CDR3, the DNA is TGTGCCAGCAGCTTGACCGGGACAGGGTTCTACGAGCAGTACTTC. Its protein product is CASSLTGTGFYEQYF. The full variable domain, with the rest looked up from reference TRBV5-4 and TRBJ2-7, is ETGVTQSPTHLIKTRGQQVTLRCSSQSGHNTVSWYQQALGQGPQFIFQYYREEENGRGNFPPRFSGLQFPNYSSELNVNALELDDSALYLCASSLTGTGFYEQYFGPGTRLTVT.

This clone was picked up one time. The chain recombines TRBV19 with TRBJ1-1; tentative D call: TRBD1 (6 bases). This CDR3 region has 15 residues. Germline-derived CDR1 and CDR2 are LNHDA and SQIVND (reference sequence). V lost 4 bases to trimming and J lost 5 bases, with 17 bases between them. CDR3 in amino acids: CASSTPRSGETEAFF. For the CDR3, the DNA is TGTGCCAGTAGTACCCCTAGGTCAGGGGAAACTGAAGCTTTCTTT.

The rearrangement links TRBV7-9 to TRBJ1-2, with D uncertain. Germline CDR1 is SEHNR and CDR2 is FQNEAQ (reference sequence). The CDR3 is 14 residues long. Trimming removed 1 base at V and 4 bases at J, with 10 bases between. The DNA of the CDR3 is TGTGCCAGCAGCTTAGAGTCATCCGGCTATGGCTACACCTTC. Translating it yields CASSLESSGYGYTF.

The CDR3 coding sequence is TGTGCCAGCAGTCGCGACCGGGACAGGGGAAATGAAAAACTGTTTTTT. This codes for CASSRDRDRGNEKLFF. The V gene is TRBV25-1, the J gene TRBJ1-4; 10 bases match TRBD1. There are 16 residues in the CDR3. CDR1 is MGHDK, CDR2 SYGVNS, per germline. V was pared by 5 bases and J by 5 bases, with 8 bases of the junction left unmatched.

J is TRBJ1-5 and V is TRBV21-1; TRBD1, the table's D call, lacks a check against the DNA. TRBV21-1 is a pseudogene locus. This CDR3 spans 18 amino acids. CDR3 in amino acids: CASSVRDRDDCSNQPQHF. The CDR3, as DNA: TGTGCCAGCAGCGTCCGGGACAGGGATGACTGTAGCAATCAGCCCCAGCATTTT.

V gene TRBV3-1 (or the pseudogene TRBV3-2) combines with J gene TRBJ2-7; D may be TRBD2 (5 bases). Germline-derived CDR1 and CDR2 are LGHDT and YNNKEL (reference sequence). This CDR3 region has 15 residues. Trimming pared 3 bases from V and 6 bases from J, leaving 18 bases between. The CDR3: CASSQSLAAPSEQYF. The DNA of the CDR3 is TGTGCCAGCAGCCAGAGCCTAGCCGCCCCCTCCGAGCAGTACTTC.

This chain links TRBV4-2 with TRBJ2-3, with 9 bases matching TRBD2. V lost 4 bases to trimming and J lost 6 bases; unmatched junction nucleotides: 8. In germline, CDR1 is LGHNA, CDR2 YNFKEQ. The CDR3 totals 15 residues. The CDR3 sequence is CASSLNVAGADTQYF. The CDR3 nucleotides read TGTGCCAGCAGCCTTAATGTAGCGGGGGCGGATACGCAGTATTTT.

This rearrangement joins TRBV6-5 to TRBJ1-2; TRBD1 might be the D (6 bases). The length of the CDR3 is 13 residues. The germline V gene encodes CDR1 MNHEY and CDR2 SVGAGI. Trimming removed 6 bases at V and 7 bases at J, with 15 bases between. The DNA for the CDR3 is TGTGCCAGCAGCGGACGGGGGGCACTTGGCTACACCTTC. Translation: CASSGRGALGYTF.

The chain links TRBV3-1 (or the pseudogene TRBV3-2) to TRBJ1-2; 8 bases are a match to TRBD1. The ends lost 2 bases at V and 7 bases at J; junction bases unmatched: 6. CDR1 LGHDT and CDR2 YNNKEL come from the germline V gene (reference sequence). The CDR3 totals 14 residues. The chain's CDR3 is CASSQSGQGPGYTF. The DNA for the CDR3 is TGTGCCAGCAGCCAAAGCGGACAGGGCCCTGGCTACACCTTC.

The genes are TRBV21-1 and TRBJ1-1; the table assigns TRBD1, which was not confirmed against the DNA. TRBV21-1 is listed as a pseudogene. CDR3 length: 15 residues. In DNA form, the CDR3 reads TGTGCCAGCCCCAAGGGGGCCAATCTGAACACTGAAGCTTTCTTT. Protein product: CASPKGANLNTEAFF.

This clone appeared once. The J gene is TRBJ2-2, the V gene TRBV6-4; D is possibly TRBD1 (5 bases). Trimming shortened V by 5 bases and J by 4 bases, and 11 bases separated the two germline ends. The CDR3 loop spans 14 amino acids. Germline V gene lookup returns CDR1 MRHNA and CDR2 SNTAGT. Written as DNA, the CDR3 is TGTGCCAGCAGTCCCCAGGGTGGCACCGGGGAGCTGTTTTTT. It translates to CASSPQGGTGELFF.

The chain combines TRBV24-1 with TRBJ1-5, with TRBD1 as a possible D gene (5 bases). Germline assignment: CDR1 KGHDR and CDR2 SFDVKD. With 5 bases removed from V and 2 bases from J, the gap between germline ends came to 6 bases. The CDR3 loop spans 13 amino acids. This chain's CDR3 is CATSGGGNQPQHF. The DNA of the CDR3 is TGTGCCACCAGTGGGGGGGGCAATCAGCCCCAGCATTTT.

This sequence joins TRBV7-9 and TRBJ1-6; possible D gene TRBD1, 6 bases. The CDR3 sequence is 13 residues long. Germline CDR1 and CDR2: SEHNR and FQNEAQ (reference sequence). V was shortened by 7 bases and J by 5 bases, with 9 bases between the two germline ends. This CDR3 reads CASTRQDNSPLHF. The CDR3 coding sequence is TGTGCCAGCACCCGACAGGATAATTCACCCCTCCACTTT.

The V call is TRBV10-3, the J call TRBJ1-1; D call uncertain. Germline CDR1 reads ENHRY; CDR2 reads SYGVKD. This CDR3 has 15 residues. V lost 0 bases, J lost 2 bases, and 10 bases lay in between. CDR3 nucleotides: TGTGCCATCAGTGAGTCGAGGAGGGAAAACACTGAAGCTTTCTTT. Amino acids: CAISESRRENTEAFF.

In its sample, this clone was seen a few times. This rearrangement joins TRBV7-8 to TRBJ2-1; 11 bases match TRBD2. Trimming removed 6 bases from V and 10 bases from J; junction bases left unmatched: 2. The CDR3 totals 12 residues. Germline CDR1 reads SGHVS; CDR2 reads FQNEAQ. As DNA, the CDR3 is TGTGCCAGCAGTAGCGGGGGGGCGGAGCAGTTCTTC. Translation: CASSSGGAEQFF.

The chain links TRBV7-2 to TRBJ1-2, with D possibly TRBD1 on 6 matching bases. V dropped 4 bases and J dropped 2 bases, with 14 bases sitting between them. The germline V gene encodes CDR1 SGHTA and CDR2 FQGNSA. This CDR3 contains 15 residues. The CDR3 bases are TGTGCCAGCAGCTCCCGGGACACAAAAAACTATGGCTACACCTTC. It specifies CASSSRDTKNYGYTF.

This clone is deemed medium-sized. The rearrangement joins TRBV7-9 to TRBJ1-1; TRBD1 is a possible D gene (5 bases). V lost 2 bases, J lost 2 bases, and 15 bases lay in between. The CDR3 extends over 16 amino acids. CDR1 SEHNR and CDR2 FQNEAQ come from the germline V gene (reference sequence). Here the CDR3 DNA reads TGTGCCAGCAGCTTATATTCCTCCAGGGTAAACACTGAAGCTTTCTTT. Encoded protein: CASSLYSSRVNTEAFF.

This chain uses TRBV6-5 with TRBJ2-5; 7 bases map to TRBD2. The CDR3 contains 13 residues. Unmatched junction bases numbered 6, after V lost 6 bases and J lost 5 bases. Germline lookup yields CDR1 MNHEY and CDR2 SVGAGI. The CDR3 region has the DNA TGTGCCAGCAGGTCGGCGGGAGAGGAGACCCAGTACTTC. The encoded protein is CASRSAGEETQYF.

The chain couples TRBV30 to TRBJ2-1; 7 nucleotides agree with TRBD2. With 1 base clipped from V and 8 bases from J, the junction kept 11 bases outside the gene matches. The CDR3 runs 15 residues. CDR1 and CDR2 from the germline V gene are GTSNPN and SVGIG (reference sequence). CDR3: CAWSALGGDLDEQFF. The CDR3 DNA follows: TGTGCCTGGAGTGCCCTGGGGGGGGACTTGGATGAGCAGTTCTTC.

This clone was counted a single time. The chain employs TRBV16 and TRBJ2-3; 7 positions agree with TRBD1. V shed 6 bases, J shed 5 bases, and the junction held 8 bases outside the gene matches. Germline V CDR1 and CDR2: KGHSY, FQNENV. This CDR3 has 14 amino acids. The CDR3 coding sequence is TGTGCCAGCAGTCACCTCACAGGGGAAGATACGCAGTATTTT. Translating it yields CASSHLTGEDTQYF. Based on the CDR3 plus reference TRBV16 and TRBJ2-3, the full variable domain is GEEVAQTPKHLVRGEGQKAKLYCAPIKGHSYVFWYQQVLKNEFKFLISFQNENVFDETGMPKERFSAKCLPNSPCSLEIQATKLEDSAVYFCASSHLTGEDTQYFGPGTRLTVL.

The gene calls are TRBV4-3 and TRBJ2-2, with TRBD1 matching over 11 bases. The CDR3 runs 16 residues. V gave up 1 base and J gave up 4 bases; unmatched junction bases: 2. Germline V gene lookup returns CDR1 LGHNA and CDR2 YSLEER. In DNA, the CDR3 is TGCGCCAGCAGCCAAGGGACAGGGGGCACCACCGGGGAGCTGTTTTTT. Protein product: CASSQGTGGTTGELFF.

The chain joins TRBV5-6 to TRBJ2-5; the match to TRBD2 covers 7 bases. The CDR3 consists of 16 residues. Trimming removed 4 bases from V and 2 bases from J; junction bases left unmatched: 11. In germline, CDR1 is SGHDT, CDR2 YYEEEE. CDR3 nucleotides: TGTGCCAGCAGCGGACCCTACGGGGGGTCACAAGAGACCCAGTACTTC. Its translation: CASSGPYGGSQETQYF.

In its sample, this clone was seen a few times. The chain couples TRBV10-3 to TRBJ2-1; tentative D call: TRBD2 (6 bases). With 4 bases removed from V and 3 bases from J, the gap between germline ends came to 13 bases. The germline CDR1 and CDR2 sequences are ENHRY and SYGVKD. This CDR3 spans 15 amino acids. The CDR3 here is CAISGGGTGYNEQFF. In DNA form, the CDR3 reads TGTGCCATCAGTGGTGGCGGGACGGGCTACAATGAGCAGTTCTTC.